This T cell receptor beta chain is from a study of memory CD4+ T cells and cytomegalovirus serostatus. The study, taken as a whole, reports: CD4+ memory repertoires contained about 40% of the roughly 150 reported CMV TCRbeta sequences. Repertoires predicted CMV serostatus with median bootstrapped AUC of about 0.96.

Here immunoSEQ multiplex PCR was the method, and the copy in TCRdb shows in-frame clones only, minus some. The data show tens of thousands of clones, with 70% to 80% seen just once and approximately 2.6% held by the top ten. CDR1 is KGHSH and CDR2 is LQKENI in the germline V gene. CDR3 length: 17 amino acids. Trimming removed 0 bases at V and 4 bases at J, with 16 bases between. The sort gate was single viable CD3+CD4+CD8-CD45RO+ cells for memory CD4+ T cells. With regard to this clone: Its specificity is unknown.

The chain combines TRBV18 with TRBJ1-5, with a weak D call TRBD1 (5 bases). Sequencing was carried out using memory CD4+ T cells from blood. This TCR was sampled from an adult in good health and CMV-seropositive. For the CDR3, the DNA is TGTGCCAGCTCACCACCGAGTGCTAGGGGCGGAAATCAGCCCCAGCATTTT. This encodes CASSPPSARGGNQPQHF.